The clone carrying this T cell receptor beta chain appeared many times. Uncontrolled infection, other autoimmune disease, pregnancy or lactation led to exclusion. This record comes from a study of T cells in Graves' hyperthyroidism and ophthalmopathy. Study-wide background: The authors collected peripheral blood at initial diagnosis, before any treatment.

Researchers took RNA transcripts and amplified the TCR beta CDR3 regions from them. The HTBI primer set served for first-round RT-PCR of the TCR CDR3. One entry per CDR3 protein results from TCRdb running MiXCR on the multiplex PCR reads. The sample lists more than 250,000 distinct CDR3 sequences, around 15% occurring once. V was clipped by 7 bases and J by 7 bases; unmatched bases: 8. The CDR3 runs to 14 residues. The receptor's source is a woman aged 45 to 65 with Graves' hyperthyroidism that later progressed to Graves' ophthalmopathy. The sequenced material came from blood. This chain connects TRBV12-3 or TRBV12-4 to TRBJ2-5; 11 bases line up with TRBD2. For the CDR3, the DNA is TGTGCCAGCACCTCCGGGACTAGCGGTGGGACCCAGTACTTC. This translates into CASTSGTSGGTQYF.